This TCR beta chain originates from a study of shared clonotypes between healthy human individuals. Deep level was the assay's run setting. The table came from immunoSEQ multiplex PCR; TCRdb's copy has only in-frame clones and leaves some out. The sample contains some 470,000 clones, about 79% of which appear only once. This clone was observed a few times. What it binds is unknown. Study conclusions and caveats: Investigators collected only blood, and repertoires in tissues likely differ.

The V and J ends lost 6 bases and 4 bases, in that order; junction bases with no gene match: 5. CDR3 length equals 14 residues. Per germline, CDR1 SNHLY and CDR2 FYNNEI. Sequenced input: PBMCs. The chain employs TRBV2 and TRBJ2-1; 8 nucleotides match TRBD2. This receptor was taken from a woman aged 40 to 50 in good health. Some clones in this sample may be carry-over from other donors' samples. CDR3 coding DNA: TGTGCCAGCAGGGCGAGCGGGGGATACAATGAGCAGTTCTTC. As protein: CASRASGGYNEQFF.